This T cell receptor (beta chain) was observed in a study of molecular identifiers for immune sequencing clone quantification. TCRdb re-analysed the PCR reads in MiXCR, keeping a single row per CDR3 protein. Here the sample spans under 800,000 distinct CDR3 sequences, 25% being singletons. Source material for naive CD8 libraries was about 19,000 to 1,100,000 sorted cells, with 10%, 30% or 50% RNA. This clonotype was seen ten or more times. Its specificity is not known. Germline loops: CDR1 SEHNR, CDR2 FQNEAQ (reference sequence). V gave up 4 bases and J gave up 1 base, with 12 bases separating them. The CDR3 sequence is 15 residues long. Study-level points and caveats: Clones above 20 RNA copies contained over 97% of effector molecules but under 1% of naive ones.

The sample was naive CD8+ T cells from blood, with Jurkat cell RNA spiked in. The sample's subset: FACS-sorted CD8+CD4-CCR7+CD45RA+ naive T cells. The J gene is TRBJ2-3, the V gene TRBV7-9; tentative D call: TRBD1 (5 bases). This TCR derives from a human donor in good health. Some libraries in this study had Jurkat cell RNA spiked in. CDR3 sequence: CASSSLPGRTDTQYF. Here the CDR3 DNA reads TGTGCCAGCAGCTCCCTGCCAGGGCGCACAGATACGCAGTATTTT. Full variable domain (remainder filled in from reference TRBV7-9 and TRBJ2-3): DTGVSQNPRHKITKRGQNVTFRCDPISEHNRLYWYRQTLGQGPEFLTYFQNEAQLEKSRLLSDRFSAERPKGSFSTLEIQRTEQGDSAMYLCASSSLPGRTDTQYFGPGTRLTVL.